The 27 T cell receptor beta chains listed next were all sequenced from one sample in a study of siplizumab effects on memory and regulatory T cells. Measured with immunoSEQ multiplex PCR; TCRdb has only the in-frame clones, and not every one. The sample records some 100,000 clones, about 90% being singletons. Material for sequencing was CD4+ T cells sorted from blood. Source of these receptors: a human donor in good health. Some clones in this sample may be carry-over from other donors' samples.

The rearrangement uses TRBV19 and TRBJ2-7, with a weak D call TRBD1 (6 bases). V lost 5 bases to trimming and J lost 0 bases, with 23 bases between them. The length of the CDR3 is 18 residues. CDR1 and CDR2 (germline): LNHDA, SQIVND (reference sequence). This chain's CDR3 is CASSLKNTGTLSSYEQYF. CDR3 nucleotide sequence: TGTGCCAGTAGTCTCAAGAACACAGGGACCCTCTCCTCCTACGAGCAGTACTTC.

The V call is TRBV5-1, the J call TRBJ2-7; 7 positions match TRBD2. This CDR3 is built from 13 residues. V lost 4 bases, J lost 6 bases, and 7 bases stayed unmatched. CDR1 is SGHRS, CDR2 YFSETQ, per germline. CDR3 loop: CASSALSGAEQYF. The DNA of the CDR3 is TGCGCCAGCAGCGCCCTAAGCGGGGCCGAGCAGTACTTC.

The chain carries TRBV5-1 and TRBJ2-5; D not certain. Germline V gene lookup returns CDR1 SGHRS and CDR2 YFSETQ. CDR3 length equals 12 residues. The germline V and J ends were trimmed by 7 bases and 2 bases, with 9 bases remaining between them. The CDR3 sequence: CASAVKQETQYF. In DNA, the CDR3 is TGCGCCAGCGCTGTTAAACAAGAGACCCAGTACTTC.

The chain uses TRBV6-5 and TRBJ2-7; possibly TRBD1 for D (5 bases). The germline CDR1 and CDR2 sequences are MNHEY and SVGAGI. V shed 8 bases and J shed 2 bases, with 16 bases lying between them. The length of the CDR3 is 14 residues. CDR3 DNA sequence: TGTGCCAGCCGAAAGTCAGGGTCGACCTACGAGCAGTACTTC. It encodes CASRKSGSTYEQYF.

The CDR3 DNA reads TGTGCCAGCAGCCCCCTAGCGGGAGTTTACAATGAGCAGTTCTTC. This codes for CASSPLAGVYNEQFF. V is TRBV5-6 and J is TRBJ2-1; TRBD2 aligns across 10 bases. V shed 4 bases and J 4 bases; nucleotides not matched to a gene: 5. The germline V gene has CDR1 SGHDT and CDR2 YYEEEE. The CDR3 is made up of 15 amino acids.

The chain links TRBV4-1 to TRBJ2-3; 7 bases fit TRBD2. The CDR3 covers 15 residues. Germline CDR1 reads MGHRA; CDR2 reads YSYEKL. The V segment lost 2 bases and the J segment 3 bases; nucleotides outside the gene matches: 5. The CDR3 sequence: CASSQRFSGTDTQYF. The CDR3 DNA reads TGCGCCAGCAGCCAACGTTTTAGCGGGACAGATACGCAGTATTTT.

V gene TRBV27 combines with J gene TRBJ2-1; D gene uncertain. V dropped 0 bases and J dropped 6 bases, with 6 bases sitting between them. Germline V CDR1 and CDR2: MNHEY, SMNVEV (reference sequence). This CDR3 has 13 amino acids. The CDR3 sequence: CASSLSVRNEQFF. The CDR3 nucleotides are TGTGCCAGCAGTTTATCAGTGCGCAATGAGCAGTTCTTC.

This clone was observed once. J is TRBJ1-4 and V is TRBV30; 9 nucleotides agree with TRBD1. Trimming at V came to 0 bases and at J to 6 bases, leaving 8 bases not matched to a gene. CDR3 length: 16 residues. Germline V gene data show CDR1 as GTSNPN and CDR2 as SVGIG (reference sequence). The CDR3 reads CAWSVTRTGVDEKLFF. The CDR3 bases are TGTGCCTGGAGTGTAACCAGGACAGGGGTAGATGAAAAACTGTTTTTT.

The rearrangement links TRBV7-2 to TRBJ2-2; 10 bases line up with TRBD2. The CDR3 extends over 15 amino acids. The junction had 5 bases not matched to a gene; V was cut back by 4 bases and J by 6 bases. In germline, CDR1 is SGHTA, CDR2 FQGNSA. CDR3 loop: CASSSSGSGSGELFF. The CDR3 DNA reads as TGTGCCAGCAGCTCTAGCGGGAGTGGGTCCGGGGAGCTGTTTTTT.

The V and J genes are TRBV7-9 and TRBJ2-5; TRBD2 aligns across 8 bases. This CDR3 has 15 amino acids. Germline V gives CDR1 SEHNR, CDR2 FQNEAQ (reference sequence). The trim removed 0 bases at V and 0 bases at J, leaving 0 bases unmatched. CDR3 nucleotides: TGTGCCAGCAGCTTAGCTAGCGGGAACCAAGAGACCCAGTACTTC. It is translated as CASSLASGNQETQYF.

CDR3 residues: CASSQFQGGYTF. CDR3 nucleotide sequence: TGTGCCAGCTCACAATTCCAAGGAGGCTACACCTTC. V gene TRBV18 combines with J gene TRBJ1-2; D gene unclear. This CDR3 is built from 12 residues. The germline V and J ends were trimmed by 4 bases and 8 bases, with 11 bases remaining between them. Germline CDR1 KGHSH, CDR2 LQKENI.

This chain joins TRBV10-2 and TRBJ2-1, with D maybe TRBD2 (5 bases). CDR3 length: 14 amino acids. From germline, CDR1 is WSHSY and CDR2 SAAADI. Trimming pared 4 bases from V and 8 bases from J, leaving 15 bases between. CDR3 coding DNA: TGCGCCAGCAGTGTTGACTATGGAGCGGATGAGCAGTTCTTC. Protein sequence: CASSVDYGADEQFF.

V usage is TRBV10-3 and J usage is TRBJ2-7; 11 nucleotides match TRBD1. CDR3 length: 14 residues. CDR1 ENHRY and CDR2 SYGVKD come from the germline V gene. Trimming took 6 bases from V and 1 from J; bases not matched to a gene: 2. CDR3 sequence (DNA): TGTGCCATCAGCGGGACAGGGGGATCCTACGAGCAGTACTTC. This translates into CAISGTGGSYEQYF.

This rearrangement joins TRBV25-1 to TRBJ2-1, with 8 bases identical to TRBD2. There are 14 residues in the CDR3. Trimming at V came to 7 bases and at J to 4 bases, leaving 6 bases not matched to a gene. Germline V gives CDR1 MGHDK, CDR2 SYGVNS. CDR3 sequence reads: CASTLAGPYNEQFF. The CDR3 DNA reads TGTGCCAGCACCCTAGCGGGCCCTTACAATGAGCAGTTCTTC.

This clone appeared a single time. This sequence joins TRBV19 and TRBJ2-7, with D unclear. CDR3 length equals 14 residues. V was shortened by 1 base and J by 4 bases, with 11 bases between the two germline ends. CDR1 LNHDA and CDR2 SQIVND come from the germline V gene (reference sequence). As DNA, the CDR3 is TGTGCCAGTAGTATAGCCACCTGGGGTTACGAGCAGTACTTC. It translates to CASSIATWGYEQYF. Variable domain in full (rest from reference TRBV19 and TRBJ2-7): DGGITQSPKYLFRKEGQNVTLSCEQNLNHDAMYWYRQDPGQGLRLIYYSQIVNDFQKGDIAEGYSVSREKKESFPLTVTSAQKNPTAFYLCASSIATWGYEQYFGPGTRLTVT.

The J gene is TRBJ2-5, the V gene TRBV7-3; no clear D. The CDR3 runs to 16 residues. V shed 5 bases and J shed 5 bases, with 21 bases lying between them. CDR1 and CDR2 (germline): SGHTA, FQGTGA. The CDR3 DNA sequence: TGTGCCAGCAGCCGTGCAAGCCTGCGCCCCCGGGAGACCCAGTACTTC. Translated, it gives CASSRASLRPRETQYF.

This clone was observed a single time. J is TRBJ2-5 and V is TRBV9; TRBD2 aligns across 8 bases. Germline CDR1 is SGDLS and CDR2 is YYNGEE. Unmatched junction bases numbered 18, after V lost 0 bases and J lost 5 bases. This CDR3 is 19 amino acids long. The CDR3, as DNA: TGTGCCAGCAGCGTAGGTTTTCAGGGGAGGATAGCGGGGACGGAGACCCAGTACTTC. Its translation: CASSVGFQGRIAGTETQYF.

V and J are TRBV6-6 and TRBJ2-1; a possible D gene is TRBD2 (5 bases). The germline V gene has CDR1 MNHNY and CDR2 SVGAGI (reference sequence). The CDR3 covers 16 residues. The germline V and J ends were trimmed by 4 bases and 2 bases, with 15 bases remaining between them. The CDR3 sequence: CASSSLEDMTYNEQFF. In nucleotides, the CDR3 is TGTGCCAGCAGTTCGCTGGAGGATATGACCTACAATGAGCAGTTCTTC.

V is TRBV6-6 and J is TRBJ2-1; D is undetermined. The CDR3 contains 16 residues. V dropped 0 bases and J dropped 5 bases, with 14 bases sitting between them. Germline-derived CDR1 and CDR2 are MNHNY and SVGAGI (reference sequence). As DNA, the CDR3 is TGTGCCAGCAGTTACTCCCCGGGCCATGGCAACAATGAGCAGTTCTTC. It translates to CASSYSPGHGNNEQFF.

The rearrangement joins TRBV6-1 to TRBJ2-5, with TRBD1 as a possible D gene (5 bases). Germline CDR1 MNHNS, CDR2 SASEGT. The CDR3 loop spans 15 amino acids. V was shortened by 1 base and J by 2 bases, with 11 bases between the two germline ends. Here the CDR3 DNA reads TGTGCCAGCAGTGAAGTCGGCAGGGATCAAGAGACCCAGTACTTC. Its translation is CASSEVGRDQETQYF.

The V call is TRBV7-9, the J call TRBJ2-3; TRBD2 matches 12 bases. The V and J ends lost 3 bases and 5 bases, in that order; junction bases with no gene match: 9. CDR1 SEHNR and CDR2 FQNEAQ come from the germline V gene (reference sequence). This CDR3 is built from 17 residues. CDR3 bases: TGTGCCAGCAGCTTCTACCGACTAGCGGGAGAGGGAGATACGCAGTATTTT. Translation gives CASSFYRLAGEGDTQYF.

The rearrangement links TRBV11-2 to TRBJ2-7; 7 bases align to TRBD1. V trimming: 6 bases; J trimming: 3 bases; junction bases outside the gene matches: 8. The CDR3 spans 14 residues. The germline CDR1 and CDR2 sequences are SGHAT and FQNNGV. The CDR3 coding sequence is TGTGCCAGCAGGTTCGGGACAGCCAACTACGAGCAGTACTTC. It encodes CASRFGTANYEQYF. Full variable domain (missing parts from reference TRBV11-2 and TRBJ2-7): EAGVAQSPRYKIIEKRQSVAFWCNPISGHATLYWYQQILGQGPKLLIQFQNNGVVDDSQLPKDRFSAERLKGVDSTLKIQPAKLEDSAVYLCASRFGTANYEQYFGPGTRLTVT.

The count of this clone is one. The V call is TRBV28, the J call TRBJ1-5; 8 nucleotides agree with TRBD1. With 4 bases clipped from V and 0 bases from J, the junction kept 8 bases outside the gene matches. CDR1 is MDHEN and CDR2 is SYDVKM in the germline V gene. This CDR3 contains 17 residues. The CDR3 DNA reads TGTGCCAGCAGTTCCCCCGGGACAGGAAATAGCAATCAGCCCCAGCATTTT. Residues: CASSSPGTGNSNQPQHF.

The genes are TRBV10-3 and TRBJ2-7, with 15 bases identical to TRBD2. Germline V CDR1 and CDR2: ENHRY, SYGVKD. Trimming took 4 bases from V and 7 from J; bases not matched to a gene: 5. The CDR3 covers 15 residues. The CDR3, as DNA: TGTGCCATCAGTGGGGGGGGACTAGCGGGAGGTGAGCAGTACTTC. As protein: CAISGGGLAGGEQYF.

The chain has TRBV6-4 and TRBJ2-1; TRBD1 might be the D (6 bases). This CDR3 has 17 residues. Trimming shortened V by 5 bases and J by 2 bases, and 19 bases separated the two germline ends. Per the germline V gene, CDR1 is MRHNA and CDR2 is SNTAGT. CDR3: CASSRRPTGPTYNEQFF. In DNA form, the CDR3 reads TGTGCCAGCAGTCGACGACCGACAGGTCCAACCTACAATGAGCAGTTCTTC.

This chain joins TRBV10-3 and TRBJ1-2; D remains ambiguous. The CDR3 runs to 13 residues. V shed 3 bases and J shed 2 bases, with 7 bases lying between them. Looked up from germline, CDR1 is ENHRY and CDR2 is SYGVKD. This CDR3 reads CAISDALNYGYTF. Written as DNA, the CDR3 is TGTGCCATCAGTGACGCCTTGAACTATGGCTACACCTTC.

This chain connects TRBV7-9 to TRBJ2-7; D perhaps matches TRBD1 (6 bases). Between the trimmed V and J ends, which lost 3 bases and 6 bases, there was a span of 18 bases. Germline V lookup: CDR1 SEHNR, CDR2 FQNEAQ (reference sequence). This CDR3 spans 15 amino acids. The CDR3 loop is CASSFPQGLGGEQYF. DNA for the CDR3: TGTGCCAGCAGCTTTCCTCAGGGGCTCGGCGGCGAGCAGTACTTC.